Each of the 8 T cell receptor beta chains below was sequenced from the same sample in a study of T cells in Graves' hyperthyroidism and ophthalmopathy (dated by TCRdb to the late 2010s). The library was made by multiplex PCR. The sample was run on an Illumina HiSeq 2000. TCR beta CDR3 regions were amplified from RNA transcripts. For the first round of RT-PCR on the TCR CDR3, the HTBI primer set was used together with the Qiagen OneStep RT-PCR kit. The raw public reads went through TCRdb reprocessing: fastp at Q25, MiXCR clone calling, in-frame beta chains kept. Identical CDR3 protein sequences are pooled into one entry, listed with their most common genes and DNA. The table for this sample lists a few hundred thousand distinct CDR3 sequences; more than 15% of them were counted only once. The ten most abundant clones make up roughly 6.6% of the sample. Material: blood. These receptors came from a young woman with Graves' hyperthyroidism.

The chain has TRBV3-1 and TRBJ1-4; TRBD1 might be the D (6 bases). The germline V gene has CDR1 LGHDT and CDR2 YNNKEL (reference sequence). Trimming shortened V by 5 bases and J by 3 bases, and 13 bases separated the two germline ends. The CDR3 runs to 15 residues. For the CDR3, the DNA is TGTGCCAGCAGCATACGGACAGATTCTAATGAAAAACTGTTTTTT. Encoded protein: CASSIRTDSNEKLFF.

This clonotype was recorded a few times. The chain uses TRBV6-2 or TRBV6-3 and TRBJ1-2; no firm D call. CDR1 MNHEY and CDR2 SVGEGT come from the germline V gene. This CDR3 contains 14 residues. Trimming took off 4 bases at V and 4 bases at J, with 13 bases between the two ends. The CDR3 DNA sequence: TGTGCCAGCAGTTCACAGAGAAGTATCTATGGCTACACCTTC. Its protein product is CASSSQRSIYGYTF.

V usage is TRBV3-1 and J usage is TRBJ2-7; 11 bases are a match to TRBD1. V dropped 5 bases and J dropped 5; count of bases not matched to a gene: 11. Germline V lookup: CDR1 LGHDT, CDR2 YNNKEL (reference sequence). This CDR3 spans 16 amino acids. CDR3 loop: CASSAVTGTGGDEQYF. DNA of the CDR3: TGTGCCAGCAGCGCCGTAACCGGGACAGGGGGAGACGAGCAGTACTTC.

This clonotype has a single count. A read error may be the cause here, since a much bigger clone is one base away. CDR3 nucleotides: TGTGTCACCTCGGGGACTGGCTACAATGAGCAGTTCTTC. Amino acids: CVTSGTGYNEQFF. This chain joins TRBV7-9 and TRBJ2-1, with a tentative D call TRBD2 (6 bases). The CDR3 totals 13 residues. Germline CDR1 is SEHNR and CDR2 is FQNEAQ (reference sequence).

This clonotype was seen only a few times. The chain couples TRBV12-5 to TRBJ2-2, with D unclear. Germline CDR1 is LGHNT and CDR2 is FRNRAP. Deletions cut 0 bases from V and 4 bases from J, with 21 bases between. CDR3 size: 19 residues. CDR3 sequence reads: CASGLVNPGSYESTGELFF. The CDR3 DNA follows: TGTGCTAGTGGTTTGGTGAATCCGGGTAGTTATGAGTCCACCGGGGAGCTGTTTTTT.

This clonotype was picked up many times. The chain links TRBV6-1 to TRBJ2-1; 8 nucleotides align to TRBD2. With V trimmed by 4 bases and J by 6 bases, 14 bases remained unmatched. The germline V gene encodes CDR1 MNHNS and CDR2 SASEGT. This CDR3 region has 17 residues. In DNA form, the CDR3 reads TGTGCCAGCAGTGGAGTTTTAGGTAGCGGGATGCGCAATGAGCAGTTCTTC. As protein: CASSGVLGSGMRNEQFF.

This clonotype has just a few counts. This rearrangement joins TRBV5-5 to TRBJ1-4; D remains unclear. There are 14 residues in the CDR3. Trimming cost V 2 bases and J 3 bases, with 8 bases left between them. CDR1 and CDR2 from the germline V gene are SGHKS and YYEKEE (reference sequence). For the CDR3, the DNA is TGTGCCAGCAGCTTCTGGAGATCTAATGAAAAACTGTTTTTT. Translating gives CASSFWRSNEKLFF.

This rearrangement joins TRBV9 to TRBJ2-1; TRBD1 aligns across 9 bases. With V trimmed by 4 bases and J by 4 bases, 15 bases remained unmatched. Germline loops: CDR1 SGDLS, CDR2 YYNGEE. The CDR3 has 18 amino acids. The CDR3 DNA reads TGTGCCAGCAGCATACAGGGGGCGACCCGAACCCCGTACAATGAGCAGTTCTTC. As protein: CASSIQGATRTPYNEQFF.